This TCR beta chain is drawn from a study of graft-versus-host responses after intestinal transplantation. General observations from the study: Peak levels of circulating GvH clones tracked with early post-transplant HvG declines.

In germline, CDR1 is SGHDN, CDR2 FVKESK. Trimming removed 7 bases at V and 0 bases at J, with 10 bases between. The CDR3 has 14 residues. Here immunoSEQ multiplex PCR was the method, and the copy in TCRdb shows in-frame clones only, minus some. The data show 95,000 to 150,000 clones, about 93% seen once. For this clone: What it recognizes is unknown.

This TCR was recovered from a human donor who received an intestinal transplant. Sequenced here: unstimulated CD4+ T cells sorted from spleen or lymph node cells, sampled before intestinal transplant. The V call is TRBV14, the J call TRBJ2-1, with D perhaps given as TRBD1 or TRBD2 (5 bases each). CDR3 loop: CASTWGSSYNEQFF. The CDR3, as DNA: TGTGCCAGCACCTGGGGGAGCTCCTACAATGAGCAGTTCTTC.